The 22 T cell receptor beta chains reported below all come from one sample, sequenced in a study of blood T cell repertoires in COVID-19. Produced via immunoSEQ multiplex PCR; TCRdb's table is partial and in-frame only. The table records 100,000 to 150,000 clones, about 80% of them present only once. The sequencing sample was made of peripheral blood. The receptors come from a man in his 60s with acute or convalescent COVID-19.

The chain couples TRBV27 to TRBJ1-1; 7 nucleotides align to TRBD1. V dropped 5 bases and J dropped 10; count of bases not matched to a gene: 13. This CDR3 region has 14 residues. Germline CDR1 and CDR2: MNHEY and SMNVEV (reference sequence). CDR3 residues: CASSGAGGKGGAFF. DNA of the CDR3: TGTGCCAGCAGTGGGGCAGGGGGAAAAGGTGGAGCTTTCTTT.

The chain is built from TRBV2 and TRBJ2-1; 7 bases match TRBD1. The V and J ends lost 4 bases and 14 bases, in that order; junction bases with no gene match: 14. The germline V gene encodes CDR1 SNHLY and CDR2 FYNNEI. The length of the CDR3 is 14 residues. The CDR3 here is CASSGRQGGGPEFF. The CDR3 DNA reads as TGTGCCAGCAGTGGTCGACAGGGTGGCGGCCCGGAGTTCTTC. Filled out from reference TRBV2 and TRBJ2-1, the complete variable domain reads EPEVTQTPSHQVTQMGQEVILRCVPISNHLYFYWYRQILGQKVEFLVSFYNNEISEKSEIFDDQFSVERPDGSNFTLKIRSTKLEDSAMYFCASSGRQGGGPEFFGPGTRLTVL.

The rearrangement links TRBV2 to TRBJ2-5, with a tentative D call TRBD2 (6 bases). The germline V gene has CDR1 SNHLY and CDR2 FYNNEI. The CDR3 loop spans 14 amino acids. V lost 4 bases, J lost 5 bases, and 14 bases lay in between. Here the CDR3 reads CASSGSLGRETQYF. CDR3 bases: TGTGCCAGCAGTGGTAGCCTAGGGAGGGAGACCCAGTACTTC.

V and J are TRBV5-1 and TRBJ2-5; 8 bases are shared with TRBD2. The CDR3 runs to 20 residues. V dropped 0 bases and J dropped 4; count of bases not matched to a gene: 20. Germline-derived CDR1 and CDR2 are SGHRS and YFSETQ. CDR3 coding DNA: TGCGCCAGCAGCTTGGGGGCTGTGTCTAGCGGGCCCGGAGTAGGAGAGACCCAGTACTTC. It is translated as CASSLGAVSSGPGVGETQYF.

The table lists this clone with a count of one. V gene TRBV12-3 or TRBV12-4 combines with J gene TRBJ1-2; TRBD1 might be the D (5 bases). This CDR3 comprises 12 residues. Trimming left V 7 bases short and J 7 bases short, with 13 bases between. CDR3 loop: CASTRGAGGYTF. CDR3 in DNA: TGTGCCAGCACCCGCGGGGCTGGTGGCTACACCTTC.

The chain recombines TRBV11-3 with TRBJ2-2, with D maybe TRBD1 (6 bases). V was shortened by 7 bases and J by 3 bases, with 12 bases between the two germline ends. The CDR3 is made up of 14 amino acids. Germline V gene sequence: CDR1 SGHNT, CDR2 YENEEA. The CDR3 DNA is TGTGCCAGCACTCCGGACAGTCACACCGGGGAGCTGTTTTTT. Translation gives CASTPDSHTGELFF.

The V and J genes are TRBV10-3 and TRBJ2-3; 13 positions agree with TRBD2. J lost 4 bases, V lost 3 bases, and 13 bases had no gene match. Germline CDR1 and CDR2: ENHRY and SYGVKD. This CDR3 comprises 19 residues. The CDR3 nucleotides are TGTGCCATCAGTGATCATGCCGGGACTAGCGGGACCTCAGCAGATACGCAGTATTTT. This sequence encodes CAISDHAGTSGTSADTQYF.

The V gene is TRBV28, the J gene TRBJ1-1; D is undetermined. CDR3 length: 14 amino acids. CDR1 MDHEN and CDR2 SYDVKM come from the germline V gene. Trimming pared 3 bases from V and 5 bases from J, leaving 13 bases between. This CDR3 reads CASSFGVGTTEAFF. For the CDR3, the DNA is TGTGCCAGCAGTTTCGGGGTCGGTACGACTGAAGCTTTCTTT.

The chain links TRBV5-4 to TRBJ2-1; TRBD2 aligns across 11 bases. With V trimmed by 5 bases and J by 4 bases, 5 bases remained unmatched. CDR1 is SGHNT, CDR2 YYREEE, per germline (reference sequence). CDR3 size: 15 residues. The CDR3 is CASSGGTSGYNEQFF. CDR3 sequence (DNA): TGTGCCAGCAGTGGGGGGACTAGCGGTTACAATGAGCAGTTCTTC. The full variable domain, rest sourced from reference TRBV5-4 and TRBJ2-1, is ETGVTQSPTHLIKTRGQQVTLRCSSQSGHNTVSWYQQALGQGPQFIFQYYREEENGRGNFPPRFSGLQFPNYSSELNVNALELDDSALYLCASSGGTSGYNEQFFGPGTRLTVL.

The chain links TRBV28 to TRBJ1-1, with TRBD1 matching 8 bases. The germline CDR1 and CDR2 sequences are MDHEN and SYDVKM. The CDR3 contains 11 residues. The trim removed 2 bases at V and 10 bases at J, leaving 0 bases unmatched. The DNA of the CDR3 is TGTGCCAGCAGTTTACAGGGGGCAGCTTTCTTT. It codes for CASSLQGAAFF.

The V gene is TRBV27, the J gene TRBJ1-5, with D uncertain. The CDR3 extends over 14 amino acids. V was pared by 2 bases and J by 4 bases, with 9 bases between. In germline, CDR1 is MNHEY, CDR2 SMNVEV (reference sequence). Here the CDR3 reads CASSLEGGNQPQHF. The CDR3 DNA follows: TGTGCCAGCAGTTTAGAAGGAGGGAATCAGCCCCAGCATTTT.

The chain employs TRBV2 and TRBJ1-1; no clear D. The germline V gene encodes CDR1 SNHLY and CDR2 FYNNEI. Trimming pared 3 bases from V and 1 base from J, leaving 12 bases between. The CDR3 loop spans 15 amino acids. This CDR3 reads CASSETRASNTEAFF. In nucleotides, the CDR3 is TGTGCCAGCAGTGAGACGAGGGCCTCGAACACTGAAGCTTTCTTT.

V gene TRBV19 combines with J gene TRBJ1-2, with D possibly matching TRBD1 (6 bases). Trimming took 7 bases from V and 2 from J, leaving 20 bases between them. Germline V CDR1 and CDR2: LNHDA, SQIVND (reference sequence). The CDR3 is 16 residues long. CDR3 in DNA: TGTGCCAGTATTGCGGATAGGACAGTGAGAAACTATGGCTACACCTTC. Amino acids: CASIADRTVRNYGYTF.

V gene TRBV19 combines with J gene TRBJ1-1, with D uncertain. Germline V gene lookup returns CDR1 LNHDA and CDR2 SQIVND (reference sequence). V was pared by 8 bases and J by 0 bases, with 13 bases between. This CDR3 spans 14 amino acids. The CDR3 protein is CASSQHPMNTEAFF. CDR3 DNA sequence: TGTGCCAGTTCACAGCACCCCATGAACACTGAAGCTTTCTTT. Combining the CDR3 with reference TRBV19 and TRBJ1-1 gives the whole variable domain DGGITQSPKYLFRKEGQNVTLSCEQNLNHDAMYWYRQDPGQGLRLIYYSQIVNDFQKGDIAEGYSVSREKKESFPLTVTSAQKNPTAFYLCASSQHPMNTEAFFGQGTRLTVV.

The V call is TRBV6-5, the J call TRBJ2-1; D is possibly TRBD2 (6 bases). Germline V lookup: CDR1 MNHEY, CDR2 SVGAGI. This CDR3 region has 12 residues. The V end was cut by 7 bases, the J end by 15 bases, with 19 bases between. In nucleotides, the CDR3 is TGTGCCAGCACCAAACTGGGAGGAGTGGCGTTCTTC. Translation gives CASTKLGGVAFF.

This chain joins TRBV7-3 and TRBJ2-1; D gene ambiguous. This CDR3 is built from 15 residues. Per the germline V gene, CDR1 is SGHTA and CDR2 is FQGTGA. The V end was cut by 0 bases, the J end by 0 bases, with 6 bases between. The CDR3 is CASSLTVSSYNEQFF. As DNA, the CDR3 is TGTGCCAGCAGCTTAACAGTGAGCTCCTACAATGAGCAGTTCTTC.

This chain joins TRBV14 and TRBJ2-5, with a possible D match to TRBD2 (6 bases). The CDR3 runs to 13 residues. V was pared by 0 bases and J by 5 bases, with 7 bases between. From germline, CDR1 is SGHDN and CDR2 FVKESK. The CDR3 loop reads CASSQDGGETQYF. The CDR3 DNA sequence: TGTGCCAGCAGCCAAGATGGGGGGGAGACCCAGTACTTC.

This chain links TRBV5-1 with TRBJ1-2; 7 bases agree with TRBD1. V shed 4 bases and J 6 bases; nucleotides not matched to a gene: 6. Germline assignment: CDR1 SGHRS and CDR2 YFSETQ. The CDR3 runs 13 residues. CDR3 DNA: TGCGCCAGCAGCCAATTACAGGGGCATGGCTACACCTTC. Amino acid sequence: CASSQLQGHGYTF.

This chain joins TRBV6-5 and TRBJ2-7; 9 bases are a match to TRBD1. CDR1 is MNHEY and CDR2 is SVGAGI in the germline V gene. The V gene end was trimmed by 6 bases and the J gene end by 3 bases; junction bases not matched to a gene: 0. The CDR3 has 12 amino acids. CDR3 loop: CASRDRGYEQYF. The CDR3 region has the DNA TGTGCCAGCAGGGACAGGGGCTACGAGCAGTACTTC.

The CDR3 sequence is CSVLSGVASGFF. In DNA, the CDR3 is TGCAGCGTCCTTTCAGGGGTGGCGTCTGGGTTCTTC. The chain combines TRBV29-1 with TRBJ2-1, with D possibly being TRBD1 (6 bases). Per the germline V gene, CDR1 is SQVTM and CDR2 is ANQGSEA. CDR3 size: 12 residues. Trimming took 6 bases from V and 15 from J, leaving 21 bases between them.

The chain carries TRBV5-4 and TRBJ2-7; 12 positions agree with TRBD2. Per the germline V gene, CDR1 is SGHNT and CDR2 is YYREEE (reference sequence). The CDR3 runs to 14 residues. J gave up 4 bases and V 4 bases, and 3 bases lay outside the gene matches. The CDR3 bases are TGTGCCAGCAGCCGGACTAGCGGGAATTACGAGCAGTACTTC. Translation gives CASSRTSGNYEQYF. The full variable domain, completed using reference TRBV5-4 and TRBJ2-7, is ETGVTQSPTHLIKTRGQQVTLRCSSQSGHNTVSWYQQALGQGPQFIFQYYREEENGRGNFPPRFSGLQFPNYSSELNVNALELDDSALYLCASSRTSGNYEQYFGPGTRLTVT.

V is TRBV27 and J is TRBJ2-2, with TRBD2 matching 9 bases. V lost 4 bases and J lost 1; bases outside the gene matches: 4. Germline V gives CDR1 MNHEY, CDR2 SMNVEV (reference sequence). This CDR3 has 16 amino acids. CDR3 sequence: CASSYGTSLNTGELFF. The CDR3, as DNA: TGTGCCAGCAGTTACGGGACTAGCTTGAACACCGGGGAGCTGTTTTTT.